This T cell receptor (beta chain) was found in a study of vaccination effects on CD4 cells after COVID-19. As for the study in general: Vaccination of participants consisted of two doses of either the BNT162b2 or mRNA-1273 vaccine.

Following culture for about ten days, CD4+ T cells were isolated. Per the germline V gene, CDR1 is SNHLY and CDR2 is FYNNEI. CDR3 size: 15 residues. V lost 6 bases to trimming and J lost 5 bases; unmatched junction nucleotides: 8. Profiling relied on immunoSEQ multiplex PCR, and the TCRdb table lists in-frame clones only, not all of them. The sample lists about 50,000 clones, 60% to 85% occurring once. Of note for this clone: The antigen is not known.

The chain couples TRBV2 to TRBJ2-1; 9 positions agree with TRBD2. This specimen was CD4+ T cells from PBMCs cultured without peptide, taken before COVID-19 vaccination. This clonotype was sampled from a human donor who received a COVID-19 vaccine. The CDR3 protein is CASRASGVINNEQFF. As DNA, the CDR3 is TGTGCCAGCAGGGCTAGCGGGGTAATAAACAATGAGCAGTTCTTC.